The present T cell receptor (beta chain) was sequenced within a study of response to subunit inactivated influenza vaccine. Overall study findings and caveats: Each seasonal influenza vaccination, the authors suggested, recruits few new T cells.

A single record per CDR3 protein comes from TCRdb applying MiXCR to the RT-PCR reads. The repertoire consists of more than 450,000 distinct CDR3 sequences, with roughly 12% occurring once and the leading ten covering roughly a tenth. Trimming removed 4 bases at V and 3 bases at J, with 16 bases between. CDR3 length equals 15 residues. Germline V gene sequence: CDR1 MNHNS, CDR2 SASEGT. As concerns this clonotype: Its antigen is undetermined.

The TCR sequence derives from a man in his fifties or sixties who received an inactivated influenza vaccine. The V call is TRBV6-1, the J call TRBJ2-7, with TRBD2 as a possible D gene (6 bases). The sequencing used PBMCs from blood, collected on the day of vaccination. In DNA form, the CDR3 reads TGTGCCAGCAGTGCCCGGGCCTTGCGGGGCTACGAGCAGTACTTC. It codes for CASSARALRGYEQYF.